The TCR beta chain described here comes from a study of OX40 agonist ivuxolimab in advanced cancers. Germline V gene lookup returns CDR1 SGHDN and CDR2 FVKESK. This CDR3 region has 16 residues. V trimming: 0 bases; J trimming: 9 bases; junction bases outside the gene matches: 13. Clones were sequenced by immunoSEQ multiplex PCR, and TCRdb holds only the in-frame ones, with some missing. The sample has roughly 70,000 clones, 88% seen once. Overall study findings and caveats: In general, CD8+ T cells held more expanded clones than CD4+ did, on average.

Comment on this clone: Its antigen is unknown.

V gene TRBV14 combines with J gene TRBJ1-2, with 7 nucleotides matching TRBD1. Sequences were derived from CD4+ or CD8+ T cells sorted from blood, sampled in a trial of the OX40 agonist ivuxolimab. The origin of this receptor is an adult with an advanced solid tumor such as melanoma, head and neck, liver or kidney cancer. The CDR3 coding sequence is TGTGCCAGCAGCCAAGATCGGGGGACAGCGGCGGTTAGCTACACCTTC. This sequence encodes CASSQDRGTAAVSYTF.